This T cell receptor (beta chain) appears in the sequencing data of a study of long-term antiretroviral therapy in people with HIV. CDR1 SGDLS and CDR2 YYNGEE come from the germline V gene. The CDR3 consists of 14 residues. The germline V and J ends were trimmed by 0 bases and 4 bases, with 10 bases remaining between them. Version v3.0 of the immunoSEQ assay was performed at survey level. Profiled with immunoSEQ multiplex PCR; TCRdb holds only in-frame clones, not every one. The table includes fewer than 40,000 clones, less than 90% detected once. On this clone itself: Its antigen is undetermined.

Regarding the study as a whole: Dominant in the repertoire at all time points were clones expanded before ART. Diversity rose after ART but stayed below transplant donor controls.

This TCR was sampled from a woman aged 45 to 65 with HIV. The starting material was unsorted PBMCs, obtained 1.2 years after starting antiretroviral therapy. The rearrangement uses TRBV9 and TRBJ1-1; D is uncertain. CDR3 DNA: TGTGCCAGCAGCGTAGGGGCCACGGTCACTGAAGCTTTCTTT. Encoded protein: CASSVGATVTEAFF.